The 18 T cell receptor beta chains reported below all come from one sample, sequenced in a study of response to subunit inactivated influenza vaccine. TCRdb passed the RT-PCR reads through MiXCR, listing each CDR3 protein once. The sample consists of about 160,000 distinct CDR3 sequences, 11% of them appearing once. This material consisted of non-naive T cells sorted from PBMCs, taken more than 35 days after vaccination. The receptors come from a man in his forties or fifties who received an inactivated influenza vaccine.

This chain links TRBV5-6 with TRBJ1-2; 7 bases line up with TRBD1. CDR3 length: 14 residues. Germline values: CDR1 SGHDT, CDR2 YYEEEE. With 4 bases clipped from V and 6 bases from J, the junction kept 9 bases outside the gene matches. The CDR3 reads CASSARQGENGYTF. The CDR3 nucleotides are TGTGCCAGCAGCGCGCGACAGGGTGAAAATGGCTACACCTTC.

This clonotype occurred many times. This chain uses TRBV18 with TRBJ2-7; TRBD2 agrees at 11 bases. V lost 2 bases and J lost 1; bases outside the gene matches: 4. The CDR3 runs to 16 residues. Germline V gene data show CDR1 as KGHSH and CDR2 as LQKENI. The DNA of the CDR3 is TGTGCCAGCTCACCAGGTGGGACTAGCGGATCCTACGAGCAGTACTTC. This encodes CASSPGGTSGSYEQYF.

The table lists this clonotype with a few counts. V gene TRBV7-9 combines with J gene TRBJ2-2, with a tentative D call TRBD2 (6 bases). The V and J ends lost 0 bases and 0 bases respectively, with 8 bases between them. Germline V CDR1 and CDR2: SEHNR, FQNEAQ (reference sequence). CDR3 size: 16 residues. The CDR3 protein is CASSLARGSNTGELFF. The CDR3 region has the DNA TGTGCCAGCAGCTTAGCTCGGGGGTCGAACACCGGGGAGCTGTTTTTT.

The chain combines TRBV28 with TRBJ2-7, with 7 bases identical to TRBD1. Germline assignment: CDR1 MDHEN and CDR2 SYDVKM. CDR3 size: 13 residues. V dropped 6 bases and J dropped 5; count of bases not matched to a gene: 7. CDR3 residues: CASRLEGAHEQYF. Here the CDR3 DNA reads TGTGCCAGCAGGTTAGAGGGGGCCCACGAGCAGTACTTC.

There are many counts of this clonotype. This chain links TRBV7-2 with TRBJ2-4; D is possibly TRBD1 (6 bases). The V gene lost 4 bases and the J gene lost 0 bases, with 16 bases spanning the gap. CDR1 SGHTA and CDR2 FQGNSA come from the germline V gene. This CDR3 has 17 residues. Written as DNA, the CDR3 is TGTGCCAGCAGCTCCTTTAGGACAGTACTAGCCAAAAACATTCAGTACTTC. The encoded protein is CASSSFRTVLAKNIQYF.

There are many counts of this clonotype. The gene calls are TRBV6-2 or TRBV6-3 and TRBJ2-2; D might be TRBD2 (6 bases). The V end lost 3 bases, the J end lost 6 bases, and 14 bases lay between the germline ends. The CDR3 is 15 amino acids. From germline, CDR1 is MNHEY and CDR2 SVGEGT. The CDR3 coding sequence is TGTGCCAGCAGTTATTCGGGACTTGGAGCCGGGGAGCTGTTTTTT. Translation gives CASSYSGLGAGELFF.

This clonotype has only a few counts. The CDR3 DNA reads TGTGCCAGCAGTAACGAGGTATCCTACGAGCAGTACTTC. Amino acid sequence: CASSNEVSYEQYF. The rearrangement uses TRBV6-2 or TRBV6-3 and TRBJ2-7; D is ambiguous. The CDR3 contains 13 residues. The germline CDR1 and CDR2 sequences are MNHEY and SVGEGT. Trimming took 5 bases from V and 1 from J, leaving 9 bases between them.

V is TRBV19 and J is TRBJ1-1; 8 positions agree with TRBD1. This CDR3 contains 14 residues. CDR1 is LNHDA and CDR2 is SQIVND in the germline V gene (reference sequence). Germline trimming cut 6 bases from V and 4 bases from J; bases unmatched to any gene: 7. CDR3 nucleotides: TGTGCCAGTAGGCCACAGGGGGAGGCCACTGAAGCTTTCTTT. This sequence encodes CASRPQGEATEAFF.

This clonotype was seen repeatedly, ten times or more. The V call is TRBV24-1, the J call TRBJ2-5, with a weak D call TRBD1 (6 bases). Germline CDR1 KGHDR, CDR2 SFDVKD. With 2 bases removed from V and 1 base from J, the gap between germline ends came to 10 bases. CDR3 size: 15 residues. CDR3 sequence: CATSDSTGTQETQYF. Here the CDR3 DNA reads TGTGCCACCAGTGATTCCACAGGGACCCAAGAGACCCAGTACTTC.

This clonotype was seen ten or more times. This chain connects TRBV5-1 to TRBJ2-4; 8 bases are a match to TRBD2. The CDR3 loop spans 16 amino acids. CDR1 SGHRS and CDR2 YFSETQ come from the germline V gene. The J segment lost 8 bases and the V segment lost 4 bases, leaving 14 bases of the junction unmatched. The CDR3 reads CASSLLGGSGEDIQYF. Written as DNA, the CDR3 is TGCGCCAGCAGCCTTCTGGGAGGTAGCGGGGAGGACATTCAGTACTTC.

The chain is built from TRBV3-1 and TRBJ2-1, with 7 bases that match TRBD2. Germline lookup yields CDR1 LGHDT and CDR2 YNNKEL (reference sequence). V dropped 4 bases and J dropped 6; count of bases not matched to a gene: 15. This CDR3 has 17 amino acids. The CDR3 loop reads CASSRPRLEGGANEQFF. In DNA form, the CDR3 reads TGTGCCAGCAGCCGCCCCAGACTAGAGGGAGGGGCCAATGAGCAGTTCTTC.

In this sample, this clonotype turned up many times. This rearrangement joins TRBV7-2 to TRBJ2-2; D uncertain. CDR1 and CDR2 (germline): SGHTA, FQGNSA. The CDR3 consists of 15 residues. V lost 1 base and J lost 2, with 8 bases in between. The chain's CDR3 is CASSLGSENTGELFF. The CDR3 coding sequence is TGTGCCAGCAGCTTAGGATCAGAAAACACCGGGGAGCTGTTTTTT.

This clonotype was seen more than once but under ten times. The chain is built from TRBV4-2 and TRBJ2-7; 12 bases agree with TRBD2. In germline, CDR1 is LGHNA, CDR2 YNFKEQ. This CDR3 is built from 15 residues. V lost 5 bases to trimming and J lost 3 bases; unmatched junction nucleotides: 5. CDR3 DNA: TGTGCCAGCAGCGCTAGCGGGAGGGGTATCTACGAGCAGTACTTC. Its protein product is CASSASGRGIYEQYF.

This clonotype was counted only a few times. The V gene is TRBV2, the J gene TRBJ2-3, with TRBD1 as a possible D gene (6 bases). CDR1 and CDR2 (germline): SNHLY, FYNNEI. V shed 2 bases and J shed 6 bases, with 6 bases lying between them. This CDR3 has 12 residues. The CDR3: CASSEQGDTQYF. CDR3 in DNA: TGTGCCAGCAGTGAACAGGGGGATACGCAGTATTTT.

The chain recombines TRBV7-2 with TRBJ2-7; tentative D call: TRBD2 (5 bases). The ends were cut back, 0 bases at V and 6 bases at J, with 12 bases in the middle. The germline V gene encodes CDR1 SGHTA and CDR2 FQGNSA. CDR3 length: 14 residues. The CDR3 reads CASSLAPASGEQYF. In DNA form, the CDR3 reads TGTGCCAGCAGCTTAGCCCCGGCCAGCGGCGAGCAGTACTTC.

This clonotype occurred many times. J is TRBJ2-3 and V is TRBV6-5; 8 bases are shared with TRBD2. Germline V gene lookup returns CDR1 MNHEY and CDR2 SVGAGI. With 0 bases clipped from V and 0 bases from J, the junction kept 2 bases outside the gene matches. The CDR3 runs 16 residues. This CDR3 is CASSYSSGGSTDTQYF. In DNA form, the CDR3 reads TGTGCCAGCAGTTACTCAAGCGGGGGAAGCACAGATACGCAGTATTTT.

This clonotype was counted only a few times. The J gene is TRBJ2-4, the V gene TRBV20-1; D is ambiguous. Trimming took 0 bases from V and 0 from J, leaving 15 bases between them. Germline CDR1 is DFQATT and CDR2 is SNEGSKA (reference sequence). This CDR3 is built from 17 residues. Here the CDR3 DNA reads TGCAGTGCTAGAGATCGTGCTACAGCGCTAGCCAAAAACATTCAGTACTTC. Protein sequence: CSARDRATALAKNIQYF.

The chain couples TRBV5-1 to TRBJ2-6, with TRBD2 identical over 10 bases. Per the germline V gene, CDR1 is SGHRS and CDR2 is YFSETQ. The V gene end was trimmed by 2 bases and the J gene end by 2 bases; junction bases not matched to a gene: 1. This CDR3 spans 16 amino acids. This chain's CDR3 is CASSFLAGAGANVLTF. For the CDR3, the DNA is TGCGCCAGCAGCTTCCTAGCGGGAGCTGGGGCCAACGTCCTGACTTTC.